The clone carrying this TCR beta chain was counted once. The data stem from a study of cytotoxic CD8 clonotypes in ibrutinib-treated CLL. Libraries were prepared by immunoSEQ multiplex PCR; TCRdb keeps only in-frame clonotypes and omits some of them. Among about 24,000 clones listed, 78% were seen once. Sequencing was performed on PBMCs, taken before ibrutinib treatment. This clonotype was sampled from a human donor with chronic lymphocytic leukemia.

CDR3 DNA sequence: TGTGCCAGCAGCTTAGGACTAGCGACCTACAATGAGCAGTTCTTC. It codes for CASSLGLATYNEQFF. The chain links TRBV7-9 to TRBJ2-1; 8 bases map to TRBD2. CDR3 length: 15 amino acids. CDR1 and CDR2 from the germline V gene are SEHNR and FQNEAQ (reference sequence). V gave up 1 base and J gave up 2 bases; unmatched junction bases: 1. Variable domain in full (rest from reference TRBV7-9 and TRBJ2-1): DTGVSQNPRHKITKRGQNVTFRCDPISEHNRLYWYRQTLGQGPEFLTYFQNEAQLEKSRLLSDRFSAERPKGSFSTLEIQRTEQGDSAMYLCASSLGLATYNEQFFGPGTRLTVL.